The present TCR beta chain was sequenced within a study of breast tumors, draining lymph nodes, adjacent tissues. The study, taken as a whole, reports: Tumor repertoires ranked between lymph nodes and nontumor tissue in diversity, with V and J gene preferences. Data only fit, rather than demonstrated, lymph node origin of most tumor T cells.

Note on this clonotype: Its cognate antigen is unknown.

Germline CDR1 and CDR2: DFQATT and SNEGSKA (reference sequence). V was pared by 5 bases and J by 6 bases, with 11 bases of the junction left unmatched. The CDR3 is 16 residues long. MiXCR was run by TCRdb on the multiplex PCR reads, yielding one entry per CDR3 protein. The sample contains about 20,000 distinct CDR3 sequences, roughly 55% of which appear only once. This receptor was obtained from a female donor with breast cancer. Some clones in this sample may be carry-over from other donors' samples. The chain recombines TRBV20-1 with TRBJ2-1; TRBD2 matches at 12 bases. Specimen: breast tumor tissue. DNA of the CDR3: TGCAGTGCTGCAGACCGGACTAGCGGGAACCCCAATGAGCAGTTCTTC. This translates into CSAADRTSGNPNEQFF.